The 29 T cell receptor beta chains presented below share a single source sample, sequenced in a study of T cell repertoires in cytomegalovirus infection. Via MiXCR, TCRdb re-called the reads, giving one row per CDR3 protein. The data contain around 570,000 distinct CDR3 sequences, 35% to 50% of them singletons. The antigens of these receptors remain unknown. The material was cultured PBMCs, obtained from culture after CMV antigen stimulation. Receptors were obtained from a human donor in good health (CMV status not recorded). Some clones in this sample may be carry-over from other donors' samples.

This chain links TRBV7-3 with TRBJ2-7, with D possibly being TRBD2 (5 bases). The V gene's germline CDR1 is SGHTA and CDR2 FQGTGA. The CDR3 is 16 amino acids. V lost 0 bases and J 0 bases, leaving 12 bases between the germline ends. The CDR3: CASSLTSGPRSYEQYF. For the CDR3, the DNA is TGTGCCAGCAGCTTAACCAGCGGACCACGCTCCTACGAGCAGTACTTC.

This clonotype came up a few times. The chain links TRBV5-6 to TRBJ2-7; D gene unclear. Germline V gives CDR1 SGHDT, CDR2 YYEEEE. There are 16 residues in the CDR3. The ends were cut back, 0 bases at V and 2 bases at J, with 15 bases in the middle. CDR3 sequence (DNA): TGTGCCAGCAGCTTGGTGGGCCAATCGGCTACCTACGAGCAGTACTTC. Its protein product is CASSLVGQSATYEQYF.

DNA of the CDR3: TGTGCCAGCAGCATTAGCGGGGGGCCGGGGGATACGCAGTATTTT. Residues: CASSISGGPGDTQYF. The chain combines TRBV7-2 with TRBJ2-3; 10 bases fit TRBD2. Germline loops: CDR1 SGHTA, CDR2 FQGNSA. The CDR3 loop spans 15 amino acids. The V and J ends lost 5 bases and 6 bases, in that order; junction bases with no gene match: 8.

This chain uses TRBV12-3 or TRBV12-4 with TRBJ1-6; unclear D gene. This CDR3 contains 13 residues. The V end was cut by 7 bases, the J end by 10 bases, with 14 bases between. The CDR3 coding sequence is TGTGCCAGCACTCCAACGACCGGGTCACCCCTCCACTTT. Translating it yields CASTPTTGSPLHF.

This clonotype was detected only a few times. V gene TRBV12-3 or TRBV12-4 combines with J gene TRBJ1-6; D not certain. The CDR3 runs 14 residues. Between the trimmed V and J ends, which lost 3 bases and 5 bases, there was a span of 8 bases. The CDR3 DNA reads TGTGCCAGCAGTTTGAGCAGTAATAATTCACCCCTCCACTTT. This sequence encodes CASSLSSNNSPLHF.

Only one count was recorded for this clonotype. The rearrangement joins TRBV20-1 to TRBJ2-1, with 9 bases aligning to TRBD1. CDR1 is DFQATT, CDR2 SNEGSKA, per germline (reference sequence). This CDR3 region has 14 residues. With 6 bases clipped from V and 8 bases from J, the junction kept 11 bases outside the gene matches. CDR3 nucleotides: TGCAGTGCCATAACAGGGGGCTTTTTCGATGAGCAGTTCTTC. This gives the protein CSAITGGFFDEQFF.

This clonotype was detected a few times. The chain couples TRBV19 to TRBJ2-7; D possibly corresponds to TRBD2 (6 bases). Looked up from germline, CDR1 is LNHDA and CDR2 is SQIVND (reference sequence). There are 12 residues in the CDR3. Trimming left V 3 bases short and J 5 bases short, with 8 bases between. The CDR3 region is CASSIAGNEQYF. The CDR3 nucleotides are TGTGCCAGTAGTATTGCGGGGAACGAGCAGTACTTC.

The V call is TRBV7-8, the J call TRBJ1-6, with 7 positions matching TRBD1. After removal of 4 bases from V and 11 bases from J, the junction contained 11 bases not matched to a gene. Per germline, CDR1 SGHVS and CDR2 FQNEAQ. The CDR3 is 15 amino acids. CDR3 sequence (DNA): TGTGCCAGCAGCTCACAGGGACAGCCGGGGACACCCCTCCACTTT. Translating gives CASSSQGQPGTPLHF.

This clonotype occurred many times. CDR3 in amino acids: CASSQVQGTSGSYEQYF. Written as DNA, the CDR3 is TGCGCCAGCAGCCAAGTTCAGGGGACTAGCGGGAGCTACGAGCAGTACTTC. The chain carries TRBV4-1 and TRBJ2-7; 14 nucleotides line up with TRBD2. CDR3 size: 17 residues. V lost 1 base and J lost 3; bases outside the gene matches: 5. The V gene's germline CDR1 is MGHRA and CDR2 YSYEKL.

This clonotype was detected only a few times. This chain uses TRBV6-1 with TRBJ1-2; no reliable D call. The CDR3 contains 11 residues. CDR1 is MNHNS and CDR2 is SASEGT in the germline V gene. The germline V and J ends were trimmed by 6 bases and 4 bases, with 6 bases remaining between them. The chain's CDR3 is CASRSSYGYTF. The CDR3, as DNA: TGTGCCAGCAGATCTAGCTATGGCTACACCTTC.

The sample holds a few counts of this clonotype. This sequence joins TRBV12-3 or TRBV12-4 and TRBJ2-7; possibly TRBD2 for D (5 bases). Trimming removed 3 bases from V and 6 bases from J, with 12 bases in between. The CDR3 is made up of 13 amino acids. The CDR3 DNA is TGTGCCAGCAGTTTGGGCCAGGCGGGCGAGCAGTACTTC. Amino acids: CASSLGQAGEQYF.

This sequence joins TRBV20-1 and TRBJ2-1; D is possibly TRBD1 or TRBD2 (6 bases each). Germline V gives CDR1 DFQATT, CDR2 SNEGSKA (reference sequence). The CDR3 runs 15 residues. The V gene lost 1 base and the J gene lost 5 bases, with 15 bases spanning the gap. The CDR3 sequence: CSARVGGSPHNEQFF. DNA of the CDR3: TGCAGTGCTAGAGTAGGGGGGAGTCCCCACAATGAGCAGTTCTTC.

The V gene is TRBV6-2 or TRBV6-3, the J gene TRBJ2-7; TRBD1 matches at 7 bases. The ends lost 5 bases at V and 2 bases at J; junction bases unmatched: 6. The germline V gene encodes CDR1 MNHEY and CDR2 SVGEGT. This CDR3 has 14 amino acids. CDR3 bases: TGTGCCAGCAGTGAAGACAGGGATGCCTACGAGCAGTACTTC. Its protein is CASSEDRDAYEQYF.

The V and J genes are TRBV5-5 and TRBJ1-1; D perhaps matches TRBD1 (5 bases). The V end lost 4 bases, the J end lost 6 bases, and 16 bases lay between the germline ends. CDR3 size: 14 residues. Germline values: CDR1 SGHKS, CDR2 YYEKEE (reference sequence). The chain's CDR3 is CASSRGAPGAEAFF. The CDR3 coding sequence is TGTGCCAGCAGCCGCGGGGCGCCGGGGGCTGAAGCTTTCTTT. The entire variable domain, with the rest obtained from reference TRBV5-5 and TRBJ1-1, is as follows: DAGVTQSPTHLIKTRGQQVTLRCSPISGHKSVSWYQQVLGQGPQFIFQYYEKEERGRGNFPDRFSARQFPNYSSELNVNALLLGDSALYLCASSRGAPGAEAFFGQGTRLTVV.

V is TRBV20-1 and J is TRBJ2-3, with D perhaps matching TRBD1 or TRBD2 (5 bases each). The ends were cut back, 8 bases at V and 0 bases at J, with 15 bases in the middle. The CDR3 contains 14 residues. Germline V gene sequence: CDR1 DFQATT, CDR2 SNEGSKA (reference sequence). CDR3 amino acids: CSFSGTASTDTQYF. The CDR3 coding sequence is TGCAGTTTCTCCGGGACGGCTAGCACAGATACGCAGTATTTT.

There are a few counts of this clonotype. This rearrangement joins TRBV7-9 to TRBJ2-1; 8 bases align to TRBD2. This CDR3 contains 14 residues. The germline gives CDR1 SEHNR, CDR2 FQNEAQ (reference sequence). With 0 bases clipped from V and 13 bases from J, the junction kept 8 bases outside the gene matches. The CDR3 DNA reads TGTGCCAGCAGCTTAGCGCAAGGCGGGACTAGACAGTTCTTC. It yields the protein CASSLAQGGTRQFF.

This chain joins TRBV10-3 and TRBJ2-2, with D possibly being TRBD1 or TRBD2 (5 bases each). Per germline, CDR1 ENHRY and CDR2 SYGVKD. Trimming pared 1 base from V and 5 bases from J, leaving 17 bases between. This CDR3 comprises 17 residues. The CDR3 nucleotides read TGTGCCATCAGTGAGTTGGCCGGGACCCCAAAGACCGGGGAGCTGTTTTTT. Amino acids: CAISELAGTPKTGELFF.

V usage is TRBV20-1 and J usage is TRBJ2-1, with a tentative D call TRBD1 (6 bases). Trimming cost V 5 bases and J 5 bases, with 13 bases left between them. In germline, CDR1 is DFQATT, CDR2 SNEGSKA (reference sequence). This CDR3 comprises 13 residues. CDR3 DNA sequence: TGCAGTGCTCCGGACCGGACAGACAATGAGCAGTTCTTC. It codes for CSAPDRTDNEQFF.

This chain connects TRBV3-1 to TRBJ1-3; D is ambiguous. Looked up from germline, CDR1 is LGHDT and CDR2 is YNNKEL (reference sequence). V lost 6 bases and J 0 bases, leaving 6 bases between the germline ends. The CDR3 sequence is 13 residues long. The CDR3 loop is CASRWNSGNTIYF. The CDR3 DNA sequence: TGTGCCAGCAGGTGGAACTCTGGAAACACCATATATTTT.

V is TRBV2 and J is TRBJ1-4; D might be TRBD1 (6 bases). The ends were cut back, 6 bases at V and 5 bases at J, with 16 bases in the middle. CDR3 length: 15 residues. Germline V gene sequence: CDR1 SNHLY, CDR2 FYNNEI. The CDR3 protein is CASRTLSTGNEKLFF. As DNA, the CDR3 is TGTGCCAGCAGAACCCTGTCGACAGGAAATGAAAAACTGTTTTTT.

This chain uses TRBV5-4 with TRBJ2-1, with D unresolved. The germline CDR1 and CDR2 sequences are SGHNT and YYREEE (reference sequence). Trimming removed 4 bases at V and 3 bases at J, with 17 bases between. This CDR3 contains 16 residues. This CDR3 is CASSQSGARVYNEQFF. CDR3 coding DNA: TGTGCCAGCAGCCAGTCTGGAGCGAGAGTCTACAATGAGCAGTTCTTC.

In its sample, this clonotype was seen a few times. V usage is TRBV6-1 and J usage is TRBJ1-5, with a tentative D call TRBD1 (6 bases). The CDR3 sequence is 15 residues long. The germline CDR1 and CDR2 sequences are MNHNS and SASEGT. The ends were cut back, 5 bases at V and 4 bases at J, with 15 bases in the middle. The CDR3 region is CASSFYREGNQPQHF. Written as DNA, the CDR3 is TGTGCCAGCAGTTTTTACAGGGAAGGAAATCAGCCCCAGCATTTT.

This clonotype was seen a handful of times. This chain joins TRBV20-1 and TRBJ2-2, with 8 bases aligning to TRBD2. There are 17 residues in the CDR3. V shed 1 base and J 2 bases; nucleotides not matched to a gene: 9. Germline CDR1 DFQATT, CDR2 SNEGSKA (reference sequence). In DNA form, the CDR3 reads TGCAGTGCTAGAGCCGGGAGGGGAGGGATTAACACCGGGGAGCTGTTTTTT. As protein: CSARAGRGGINTGELFF.

V usage is TRBV6-1 and J usage is TRBJ1-6; D is ambiguous. CDR3 length: 15 amino acids. Germline V gives CDR1 MNHNS, CDR2 SASEGT. Trimming left V 2 bases short and J 7 bases short, with 12 bases between. CDR3 protein: CASSELLELNSPLHF. The DNA for the CDR3 is TGTGCCAGCAGTGAACTGTTAGAACTCAATTCACCCCTCCACTTT.

In this sample, this clonotype turned up a few times. The genes are TRBV19 and TRBJ1-1, with a weak D call TRBD1 (6 bases). This CDR3 comprises 15 residues. Trimming removed 5 bases at V and 1 base at J, with 14 bases between. The V gene's germline CDR1 is LNHDA and CDR2 SQIVND (reference sequence). CDR3 sequence reads: CASSPLGAPNTEAFF. CDR3 DNA: TGTGCCAGTAGTCCTCTGGGGGCGCCGAACACTGAAGCTTTCTTT.

This clonotype was counted a few times. The gene calls are TRBV7-2 and TRBJ1-4, with 8 bases identical to TRBD1. Germline loops: CDR1 SGHTA, CDR2 FQGNSA. This CDR3 spans 15 amino acids. The junction had 5 bases not matched to a gene; V was cut back by 3 bases and J by 5 bases. In DNA, the CDR3 is TGTGCCAGCAGCTTTCAGGGGGCAGGGAATGAAAAACTGTTTTTT. This translates into CASSFQGAGNEKLFF.

The CDR3 is CASSRTGSYNEQFF. The CDR3 DNA reads as TGCGCCAGCAGTAGGACAGGGAGCTACAATGAGCAGTTCTTC. This rearrangement joins TRBV10-2 to TRBJ2-1, with TRBD1 identical over 8 bases. The CDR3 runs 14 residues. Germline V gene lookup returns CDR1 WSHSY and CDR2 SAAADI. J gave up 3 bases and V 5 bases, and 3 bases lay outside the gene matches.

The V call is TRBV6-1, the J call TRBJ2-3; unclear D gene. From germline, CDR1 is MNHNS and CDR2 SASEGT. With 0 bases removed from V and 4 bases from J, the gap between germline ends came to 11 bases. This CDR3 contains 15 residues. CDR3 nucleotides: TGTGCCAGCAGTGAAGCGCGTTGGGTTTCAGATACGCAGTATTTT. This encodes CASSEARWVSDTQYF.

The V gene is TRBV20-1, the J gene TRBJ2-1, with no clear D. The CDR3 is made up of 15 amino acids. Germline V gene data show CDR1 as DFQATT and CDR2 as SNEGSKA (reference sequence). V lost 0 bases and J 5 bases, leaving 14 bases between the germline ends. The chain's CDR3 is CSARDPTARHNEQFF. The CDR3 DNA follows: TGCAGTGCTAGAGATCCCACAGCAAGGCACAATGAGCAGTTCTTC.